These T cell receptor beta chains were read from a single sample in a study of PD-L1 blockade in urothelial cancer. Using immunoSEQ multiplex PCR, the repertoire was profiled, and TCRdb retains in-frame clones only, with some absent. The profile shows fewer than 130,000 clones, approximately 85% of them singletons. The sequencing used PBMCs, collected around atezolizumab (anti-PD-L1) treatment. The receptors were sampled from a man aged 50 or older with urothelial cancer. Both conserved end residues are part of each CDR3. The D gene is left open where the match is weak. Size is omitted from some rows. Given values are once, few, many or a class for expanded clones.

V: TRBV15
size: NA
D: NA
J: TRBJ2-3
CDR3: CATSRGALRTDTQYF

V: TRBV18
size: NA
D: NA
J: TRBJ2-7
CDR3: CASSPGPHEQYF

V: TRBV6-5
size: NA
D: TRBD1
J: TRBJ1-5
CDR3: CATKTGSNQPQHF

V: TRBV10-2
size: NA
D: NA
J: TRBJ1-4
CDR3: CASRREGLQEKLFF

V: TRBV28
size: NA
D: TRBD2
J: TRBJ2-1
CDR3: CATGPPSGTYNEQFF

V: TRBV2
size: NA
D: NA
J: TRBJ2-3
CDR3: CASSVDRQADTQYF

V: TRBV11-2
size: NA
D: NA
J: TRBJ2-4
CDR3: CASSLVTRLAKNIQYF

V: TRBV7-3
size: NA
D: NA
J: TRBJ2-3
CDR3: CASSSLGTSTDTQYF

V: TRBV7-3
size: NA
D: TRBD2
J: TRBJ2-5
CDR3: CASSTNHWTSGFQETQYF

V: TRBV5-1
size: once
D: TRBD2
J: TRBJ2-5
CDR3: CASSLWGGQETQYF

V: TRBV28
size: NA
D: NA
J: TRBJ2-1
CDR3: CASTQPRGLLARDEQFF

V: TRBV15
size: NA
D: TRBD1
J: TRBJ1-1
CDR3: CATSNYRQGAVAEAFF

V: TRBV5-1
size: NA
D: NA
J: TRBJ2-7
CDR3: CASSLTGHWYEQYF

V: TRBV19
size: NA
D: NA
J: TRBJ1-2
CDR3: CASSIVGVTGDYYGYTF

V: TRBV4-2
size: NA
D: NA
J: TRBJ1-3
CDR3: CASSPGLGTALLSIYF

V: TRBV6-1
size: NA
D: NA
J: TRBJ1-6
CDR3: CASARKGVDSPLHF

V: TRBV7-2
size: NA
D: NA
J: TRBJ2-1
CDR3: CASSFDRGNEQFF

V: TRBV5-4
size: NA
D: NA
J: TRBJ2-5
CDR3: CASSSTNQETQYF

V: TRBV5-1
size: few
D: TRBD2
J: TRBJ2-3
CDR3: CASSLGRAGAVGTDTQYF

V: TRBV28
size: NA
D: TRBD1
J: TRBJ1-2
CDR3: CASSTTGGLYGYTF

V: TRBV5-4
size: once
D: TRBD1
J: TRBJ1-2
CDR3: CASNSGQGPWGYTF

V: TRBV30
size: NA
D: NA
J: TRBJ2-7
CDR3: CAWGDRRGNYEQYF

V: TRBV4-1
size: NA
D: NA
J: TRBJ2-7
CDR3: CASSQAFGNSRLANHEQYF

V: TRBV13
size: NA
D: TRBD2
J: TRBJ2-3
CDR3: CASSLTASGRGNRDTQYF

V: TRBV5-1
size: NA
D: NA
J: TRBJ2-7
CDR3: CASSFGAVSGRHEQYF

V: TRBV5-1
size: NA
D: TRBD1
J: TRBJ2-7
CDR3: CASSRDRGISYEQYF

V: TRBV4-2
size: NA
D: NA
J: TRBJ1-5
CDR3: CASSGGVEGSNQPQHF

V: TRBV6-1
size: few
D: NA
J: TRBJ1-2
CDR3: CASRRDHTRDGYTF

V: TRBV6-1
size: NA
D: NA
J: TRBJ1-3
CDR3: CASSDALGRLGNTIYF

V: TRBV5-6
size: NA
D: TRBD1
J: TRBJ1-2
CDR3: CASRPDRISGYTF

V: TRBV5-1
size: NA
D: TRBD2
J: TRBJ2-3
CDR3: CASRQATLAGGADTQYF

V: TRBV18
size: NA
D: TRBD1
J: TRBJ2-7
CDR3: CASRQGTGGYEQYF

V: TRBV9
size: NA
D: NA
J: TRBJ1-2
CDR3: CASSGGRGGYTF

V: TRBV11-3
size: NA
D: TRBD2
J: TRBJ2-1
CDR3: CASSPLAGGPLNEQFF

V: TRBV14
size: few
D: NA
J: TRBJ1-6
CDR3: CASSQGTGGHSPLHF

V: TRBV7-2
size: once
D: TRBD2
J: TRBJ2-3
CDR3: CASSPLAGGIDTQYF

V: TRBV28
size: NA
D: TRBD1
J: TRBJ1-4
CDR3: CASSSAGTALVKLFF

V: TRBV6-5
size: NA
D: TRBD1
J: TRBJ1-5
CDR3: CASSPTGTDVGPQHF

V: TRBV28
size: NA
D: NA
J: TRBJ1-1
CDR3: CASSLSQGNTEAFF

V: TRBV20-1
size: NA
D: NA
J: TRBJ2-5
CDR3: CSGGRETQYF

V: TRBV10-1
size: NA
D: NA
J: TRBJ2-5
CDR3: CASSESQVETQYF

V: TRBV5-4
size: NA
D: NA
J: TRBJ1-2
CDR3: CASSSGNYGYTF

V: TRBV28
size: NA
D: NA
J: TRBJ1-5
CDR3: CASSLWQQPQHF

V: TRBV28
size: NA
D: TRBD2
J: TRBJ2-3
CDR3: CASSLSSGASSTDTQYF

V: TRBV6-6
size: NA
D: NA
J: TRBJ1-1
CDR3: CASQDGQNTEAFF

V: TRBV2
size: once
D: TRBD1
J: TRBJ1-1
CDR3: CASSTGQHTEAFF

V: TRBV6-6
size: NA
D: NA
J: TRBJ2-7
CDR3: CASSPLREQYF

V: TRBV19
size: NA
D: NA
J: TRBJ1-1
CDR3: CASSIQGEAFF

V: TRBV7-2
size: NA
D: TRBD1
J: TRBJ2-2
CDR3: CASSSRQGYTGELFF

V: TRBV6-1
size: NA
D: TRBD1
J: TRBJ1-2
CDR3: CASSEADRETYTF

V: TRBV11-2
size: NA
D: NA
J: TRBJ2-1
CDR3: CASSLALAGESNEQFF